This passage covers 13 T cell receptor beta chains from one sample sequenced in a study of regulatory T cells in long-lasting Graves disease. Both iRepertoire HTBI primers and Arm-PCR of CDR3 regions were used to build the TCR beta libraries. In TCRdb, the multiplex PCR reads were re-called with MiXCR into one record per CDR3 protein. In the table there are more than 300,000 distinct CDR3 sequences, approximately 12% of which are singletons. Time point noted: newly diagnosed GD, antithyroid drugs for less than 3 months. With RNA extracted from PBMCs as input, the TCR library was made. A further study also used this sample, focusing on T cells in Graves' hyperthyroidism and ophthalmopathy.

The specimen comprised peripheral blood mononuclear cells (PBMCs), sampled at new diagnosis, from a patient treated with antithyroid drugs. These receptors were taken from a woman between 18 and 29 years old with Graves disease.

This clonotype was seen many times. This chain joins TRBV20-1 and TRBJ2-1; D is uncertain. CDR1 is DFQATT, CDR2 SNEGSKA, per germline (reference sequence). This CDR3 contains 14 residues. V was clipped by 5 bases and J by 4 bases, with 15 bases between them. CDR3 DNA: TGCAGTGCTTTCGATCCAGCCGAATACAATGAGCAGTTCTTC. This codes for CSAFDPAEYNEQFF.

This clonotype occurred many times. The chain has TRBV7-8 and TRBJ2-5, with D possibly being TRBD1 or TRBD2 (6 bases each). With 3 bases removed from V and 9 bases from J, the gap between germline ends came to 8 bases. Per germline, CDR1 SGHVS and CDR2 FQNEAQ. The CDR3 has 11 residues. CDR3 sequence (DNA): TGTGCCAGCAGCTTGGAGGGGGCCCAGTACTTC. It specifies CASSLEGAQYF.

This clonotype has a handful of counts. The CDR3 here is CASSSGLAEGAKNIQYF. The CDR3 nucleotides are TGTGCCAGTAGTTCAGGACTAGCGGAAGGAGCCAAAAACATTCAGTACTTC. The chain carries TRBV19 and TRBJ2-4, with 10 nucleotides matching TRBD2. CDR3 length: 17 amino acids. Per germline, CDR1 LNHDA and CDR2 SQIVND (reference sequence). The V segment lost 5 bases and the J segment 0 bases; nucleotides outside the gene matches: 7.

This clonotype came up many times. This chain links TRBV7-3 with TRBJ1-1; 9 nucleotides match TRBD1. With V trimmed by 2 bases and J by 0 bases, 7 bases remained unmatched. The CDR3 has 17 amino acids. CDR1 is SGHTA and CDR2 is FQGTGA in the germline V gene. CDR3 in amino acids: CASSLWGQGYMNTEAFF. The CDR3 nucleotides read TGTGCCAGCAGCTTATGGGGACAGGGATATATGAACACTGAAGCTTTCTTT.

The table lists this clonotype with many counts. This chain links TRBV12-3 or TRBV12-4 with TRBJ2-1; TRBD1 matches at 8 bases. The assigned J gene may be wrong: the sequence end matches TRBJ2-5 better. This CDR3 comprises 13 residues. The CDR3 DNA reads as TGTGCCAGCAGTCAGGGGGCGAGGGAGACCCAGTACTTC. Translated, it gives CASSQGARETQYF.

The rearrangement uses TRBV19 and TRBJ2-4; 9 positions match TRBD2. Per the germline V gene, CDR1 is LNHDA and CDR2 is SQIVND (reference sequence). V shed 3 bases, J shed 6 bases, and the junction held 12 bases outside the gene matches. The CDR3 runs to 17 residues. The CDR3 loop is CASSMGSGGRRANIQYF. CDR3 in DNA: TGTGCCAGTAGTATGGGTAGCGGGGGCCGGCGGGCAAACATTCAGTACTTC.

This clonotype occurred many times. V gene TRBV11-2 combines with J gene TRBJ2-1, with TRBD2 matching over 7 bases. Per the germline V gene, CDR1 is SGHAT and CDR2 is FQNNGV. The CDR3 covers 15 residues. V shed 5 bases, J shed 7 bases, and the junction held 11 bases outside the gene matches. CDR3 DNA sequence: TGTGCCAGCAGCCACCTACGCGGGAGAGCAAATGAGCAGTTCTTC. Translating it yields CASSHLRGRANEQFF.

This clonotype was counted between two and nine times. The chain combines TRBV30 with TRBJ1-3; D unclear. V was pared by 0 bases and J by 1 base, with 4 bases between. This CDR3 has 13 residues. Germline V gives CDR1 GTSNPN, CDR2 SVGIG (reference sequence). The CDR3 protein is CAWSVESGNTIYF. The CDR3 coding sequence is TGTGCCTGGAGTGTGGAATCTGGAAACACCATATATTTT.

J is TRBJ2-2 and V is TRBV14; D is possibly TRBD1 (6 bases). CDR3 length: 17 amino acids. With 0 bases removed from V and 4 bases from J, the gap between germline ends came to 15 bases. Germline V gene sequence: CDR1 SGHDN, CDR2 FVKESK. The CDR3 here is CASSQDLYRVGTGELFF. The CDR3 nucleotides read TGTGCCAGCAGCCAAGATCTTTACAGGGTCGGCACCGGGGAGCTGTTTTTT.

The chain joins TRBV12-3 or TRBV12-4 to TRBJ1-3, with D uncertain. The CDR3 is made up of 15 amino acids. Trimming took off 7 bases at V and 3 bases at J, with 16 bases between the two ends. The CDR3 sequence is CASIKTPGLGNTIYF. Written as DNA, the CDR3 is TGTGCCAGCATCAAAACACCGGGCCTTGGAAACACCATATATTTT.

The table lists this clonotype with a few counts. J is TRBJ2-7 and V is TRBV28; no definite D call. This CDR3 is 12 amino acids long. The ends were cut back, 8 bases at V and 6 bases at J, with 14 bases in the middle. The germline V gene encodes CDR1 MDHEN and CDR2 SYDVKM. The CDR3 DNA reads TGTGCCAGCGGGTTTCAGAGGAGCGAGCAGTACTTC. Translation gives CASGFQRSEQYF.

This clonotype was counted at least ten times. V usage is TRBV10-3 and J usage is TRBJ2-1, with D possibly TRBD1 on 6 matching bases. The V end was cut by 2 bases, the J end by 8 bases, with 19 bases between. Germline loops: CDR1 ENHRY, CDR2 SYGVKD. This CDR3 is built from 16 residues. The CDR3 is CAISETRGTSWHEQFF. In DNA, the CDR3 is TGTGCCATCAGTGAGACCAGGGGAACCTCCTGGCATGAGCAGTTCTTC.

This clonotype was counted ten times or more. The CDR3 protein is CASISGRDSPLHF. As DNA, the CDR3 is TGTGCCAGCATCTCCGGACGGGATTCACCCCTCCACTTT. The J gene is TRBJ1-6, the V gene TRBV28; D is undetermined. Trimming left V 7 bases short and J 8 bases short, with 12 bases between. The germline V gene has CDR1 MDHEN and CDR2 SYDVKM. This CDR3 region has 13 residues.